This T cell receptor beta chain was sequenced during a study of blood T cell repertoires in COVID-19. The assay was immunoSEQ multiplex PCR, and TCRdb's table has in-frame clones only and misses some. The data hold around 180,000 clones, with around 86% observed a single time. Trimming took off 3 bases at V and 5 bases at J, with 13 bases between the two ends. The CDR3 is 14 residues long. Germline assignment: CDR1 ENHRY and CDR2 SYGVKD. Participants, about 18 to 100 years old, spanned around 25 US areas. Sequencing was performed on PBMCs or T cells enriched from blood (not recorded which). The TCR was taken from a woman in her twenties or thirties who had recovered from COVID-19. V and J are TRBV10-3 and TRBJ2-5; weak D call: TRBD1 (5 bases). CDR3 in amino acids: CAISDRQGGETQYF. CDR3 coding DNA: TGTGCCATCAGTGACCGGCAGGGTGGGGAGACCCAGTACTTC.